This T cell receptor beta chain was found in a study of blood T cells in healthy people across ages. About the research overall: T cells yielded about one barcoded beta molecule per two cells through template switching. Study-wide findings and caveats: Changes in expanded clonotypes were possibly confounded, as the CMV status of donors was unknown.

Unmatched junction bases numbered 9, after V lost 2 bases and J lost 8 bases. Germline CDR1 SGHTA, CDR2 FQGTGA. The CDR3 has 15 residues. A second PCR of about 7 to 11 cycles used a sample-barcoded 5' primer and a J-beta primer mix. TCRdb analysed the 5' RACE reads with MiXCR anew, one entry per CDR3 protein. There are 600,000 to 800,000 distinct CDR3 sequences in the sample; about 51% occur only once, and roughly 13% lies in the top ten. On this clonotype itself: Its antigen remains unidentified.

V is TRBV7-3 and J is TRBJ2-1; 7 bases fit TRBD2. Input material: blood. The receptor comes from a woman of 80 years or more in good health. The CDR3 region is CASSLLGGQNDEQFF. The CDR3 DNA is TGTGCCAGCAGCTTACTGGGAGGGCAAAACGATGAGCAGTTCTTC.